This TCR beta chain was observed in a study of T cell changes during pregnancy in multiple sclerosis. J lost 5 bases, V lost 3 bases, and 7 bases had no gene match. Germline CDR1 is LNHNV and CDR2 is YYDKDF (reference sequence). CDR3 length: 15 amino acids. Assay: immunoSEQ multiplex PCR; the TCRdb copy retains only in-frame clones and omits some. The sample lists some 47,000 clones; 95% to 96% were seen once. Sequenced here: peripheral blood, sampled in the second trimester of pregnancy. This chain joins TRBV15 and TRBJ2-5; 9 nucleotides line up with TRBD1. The sequence came from a female donor with multiple sclerosis, enrolled in a pregnancy study. CDR3 DNA sequence: TGTGCCACCAGCAGGGCTTCCGGGACAGGGGAGACCCAGTACTTC. Its translation is CATSRASGTGETQYF.